This T cell receptor (beta chain) comes out of a study of CD8 T cells in Susac syndrome. As for the study in general: The sequenced Susac syndrome patients comprised roughly 6 with active disease and fewer than ten in remission. Intravenous immunoglobulin alone or corticosteroids were being given to patients with Susac syndrome at blood draw, unless they were therapy-naive.

Random hexamers primed reverse transcription of about 0.5 to 1 ug RNA. One entry per CDR3 protein results from TCRdb running MiXCR on the immunoSEQ multiplex PCR reads. The repertoire includes 100,000 to 150,000 distinct CDR3 sequences, about 94% of them detected once, and approximately 0.2% sits in the top ten. This clonotype was detected once. The target antigen is unknown. General study points: Clonal expansion involving Susac CD8+ cells peaked in TEMRA cells and active patients. Some 15 Susac-specific public clones were found in total CD8+ repertoires and five or six in CD8+ TEMRA repertoires.

The sequence was collected from a human donor with Susac syndrome. Sequencing was done on a sample of CD8+ T cells from PBMCs.

The CDR3 DNA sequence: TGCAGCGTTGAAGGGGGGGGTCTCAAAGAGACCCAGTACTTC. It codes for CSVEGGGLKETQYF. The chain uses TRBV29-1 and TRBJ2-5; 7 bases align to TRBD2. In germline, CDR1 is SQVTM, CDR2 ANQGSEA. This CDR3 has 14 amino acids. Unmatched junction bases numbered 5, after V lost 1 base and J lost 3 bases.